This passage covers 27 T cell receptor beta chains from one sample sequenced in a study of cytomegalovirus exposure and HLA in healthy donors. Here immunoSEQ multiplex PCR was the method, and the copy in TCRdb shows in-frame clones only, minus some. The table records some 140,000 clones, around nine tenths of them present only once. Sequencing was performed on PBMCs. These TCRs come from a man between 18 and 29 years old in good health and CMV-seropositive.

This chain uses TRBV13 with TRBJ2-3, with 7 bases aligning to TRBD1. In germline, CDR1 is PRHDT, CDR2 FYEKMQ (reference sequence). The CDR3 loop spans 15 amino acids. V lost 5 bases, J lost 2 bases, and 7 bases stayed unmatched. The CDR3 sequence is CASSRRQGNTDTQYF. The CDR3 nucleotides are TGTGCCAGCAGCCGCCGACAGGGTAACACAGATACGCAGTATTTT.

This rearrangement joins TRBV9 to TRBJ1-6; TRBD1 aligns across 12 bases. The ends lost 4 bases at V and 6 bases at J; junction bases unmatched: 20. The germline gives CDR1 SGDLS, CDR2 YYNGEE. The CDR3 spans 21 residues. DNA of the CDR3: TGTGCCAGCAGCACCAAAGGGCCAAGTGGGGGACAGGGGGCTGGTAATTCACCCCTCCACTTT. It yields the protein CASSTKGPSGGQGAGNSPLHF.

The gene calls are TRBV27 and TRBJ1-2, with D maybe TRBD1 (5 bases). The CDR3 totals 13 residues. The germline V gene has CDR1 MNHEY and CDR2 SMNVEV (reference sequence). Trimming took off 3 bases at V and 3 bases at J, with 8 bases between the two ends. In nucleotides, the CDR3 is TGTGCCAGCAGTTTTTCGACAGACTATGGCTACACCTTC. Its translation: CASSFSTDYGYTF.

The chain recombines TRBV4-2 with TRBJ2-2, with D tentatively TRBD1 (5 bases). The CDR3 has 14 residues. The germline gives CDR1 LGHNA, CDR2 YNFKEQ. The V end was cut by 1 base, the J end by 6 bases, with 9 bases between. The CDR3 DNA reads as TGTGCCAGCAGCCAAGGCGTGGGGCCCGGGGAGCTGTTTTTT. It yields the protein CASSQGVGPGELFF.

V usage is TRBV18 and J usage is TRBJ2-5, with 7 positions matching TRBD1. J gave up 3 bases and V 6 bases, and 7 bases lay outside the gene matches. The CDR3 totals 14 residues. The germline V gene has CDR1 KGHSH and CDR2 LQKENI. Here the CDR3 DNA reads TGTGCCAGCTCCACAAACAGGGGAAAAGAGACCCAGTACTTC. It specifies CASSTNRGKETQYF.

V is TRBV9 and J is TRBJ1-1; D remains ambiguous. Trimming removed 5 bases at V and 0 bases at J, with 8 bases between. The CDR3 consists of 13 residues. The germline CDR1 and CDR2 sequences are SGDLS and YYNGEE. For the CDR3, the DNA is TGTGCCAGCAGACGAGGGATGAACACTGAAGCTTTCTTT. Translation: CASRRGMNTEAFF.

V gene TRBV9 combines with J gene TRBJ1-1; D ambiguous. Germline CDR1 reads SGDLS; CDR2 reads YYNGEE. This CDR3 has 13 amino acids. V lost 0 bases, J lost 5 bases, and 8 bases lay in between. CDR3 sequence reads: CASSVVGETEAFF. Here the CDR3 DNA reads TGTGCCAGCAGCGTAGTAGGAGAAACTGAAGCTTTCTTT. Full variable domain (remainder filled in from reference TRBV9 and TRBJ1-1): DSGVTQTPKHLITATGQRVTLRCSPRSGDLSVYWYQQSLDQGLQFLIQYYNGEERAKGNILERFSAQQFPDLHSELNLSSLELGDSALYFCASSVVGETEAFFGQGTRLTVV.

CDR3 DNA: TGTGCCAGCAGCGTAGGGGACAGGGTATCCTACGAGCAGTACTTC. Its protein is CASSVGDRVSYEQYF. This chain links TRBV9 with TRBJ2-7, with 9 positions matching TRBD1. The germline CDR1 and CDR2 sequences are SGDLS and YYNGEE. J lost 1 base, V lost 0 bases, and 2 bases had no gene match. CDR3 size: 15 residues.

The chain uses TRBV6-6 and TRBJ2-5, with TRBD1 as a possible D gene (5 bases). V was trimmed by 2 bases and J by 5 bases, leaving 9 bases between them. This CDR3 has 13 amino acids. Per germline, CDR1 MNHNY and CDR2 SVGAGI (reference sequence). CDR3 DNA sequence: TGTGCCAGCAGTTACCCCAAGGGGGAGACCCAGTACTTC. It specifies CASSYPKGETQYF.

This rearrangement joins TRBV5-5 to TRBJ1-1, with TRBD1 matching over 7 bases. The J segment lost 7 bases and the V segment lost 4 bases, leaving 7 bases of the junction unmatched. Germline-derived CDR1 and CDR2 are SGHKS and YYEKEE (reference sequence). This CDR3 has 13 amino acids. The CDR3 spells CASSPSTGIEAFF. CDR3 nucleotide sequence: TGTGCCAGCAGCCCCTCGACAGGGATTGAAGCTTTCTTT.

The chain links TRBV19 to TRBJ2-3, with D tentatively TRBD2 (5 bases). The V gene lost 3 bases and the J gene lost 0 bases, with 10 bases spanning the gap. The CDR3 has 15 amino acids. Per the germline V gene, CDR1 is LNHDA and CDR2 is SQIVND (reference sequence). Here the CDR3 reads CASSIGGFSTDTQYF. DNA for the CDR3: TGTGCCAGTAGTATCGGCGGGTTTAGCACAGATACGCAGTATTTT.

The table lists this clone with a count of one. In DNA, the CDR3 is TGTGCCAGCAGCGACGTTCGGGGAAACTATGGCTACACCTTC. It is translated as CASSDVRGNYGYTF. The chain carries TRBV7-7 and TRBJ1-2; D gene ambiguous. Germline lookup yields CDR1 SSHAT and CDR2 FNYEAQ (reference sequence). The CDR3 has 14 residues. V lost 5 bases and J 2 bases, leaving 12 bases between the germline ends.

The chain recombines TRBV19 with TRBJ1-4; D is perhaps TRBD1 (6 bases). The CDR3 has 14 amino acids. The germline V gene has CDR1 LNHDA and CDR2 SQIVND (reference sequence). V lost 5 bases and J 3 bases, leaving 10 bases between the germline ends. CDR3 sequence: CASSPGDANEKLFF. Written as DNA, the CDR3 is TGTGCCAGTAGTCCAGGGGATGCTAATGAAAAACTGTTTTTT.

The genes are TRBV5-4 and TRBJ2-2, with 8 bases identical to TRBD2. This CDR3 region has 17 residues. CDR1 and CDR2 (germline): SGHNT, YYREEE (reference sequence). Unmatched junction bases numbered 13, after V lost 4 bases and J lost 5 bases. CDR3 sequence (DNA): TGTGCCAGCAGCGCTAACCCGGGACTAGTTTCTACCGGGGAGCTGTTTTTT. This encodes CASSANPGLVSTGELFF.

The chain is built from TRBV19 and TRBJ2-3; 8 positions match TRBD1. V shed 7 bases, J shed 1 base, and the junction held 10 bases outside the gene matches. The CDR3 totals 16 residues. Germline CDR1 LNHDA, CDR2 SQIVND (reference sequence). The DNA for the CDR3 is TGTGCCAGTACGCCACAGGGGGTAAGAGGCACAGATACGCAGTATTTT. It codes for CASTPQGVRGTDTQYF.

The rearrangement joins TRBV9 to TRBJ1-3, with TRBD1 identical over 8 bases. J was trimmed by 4 bases and V by 2 bases; bases with no gene match: 5. Germline values: CDR1 SGDLS, CDR2 YYNGEE. The CDR3 consists of 15 residues. CDR3 loop: CASSVGRGRGNTIYF. The CDR3 bases are TGTGCCAGCAGCGTGGGCAGGGGGCGAGGAAACACCATATATTTT.

This rearrangement joins TRBV27 to TRBJ1-2; 9 bases are shared with TRBD1. CDR3 length: 13 residues. Germline V gives CDR1 MNHEY, CDR2 SMNVEV (reference sequence). V lost 10 bases, J lost 4 bases, and 7 bases stayed unmatched. This CDR3 reads CATSTGGSYGYTF. CDR3 DNA sequence: TGTGCCACGTCGACAGGGGGATCCTATGGCTACACCTTC.

V gene TRBV5-1 combines with J gene TRBJ1-2, with 9 bases aligning to TRBD1. Unmatched junction bases numbered 10, after V lost 0 bases and J lost 7 bases. The germline gives CDR1 SGHRS, CDR2 YFSETQ. The CDR3 extends over 16 amino acids. CDR3 DNA: TGCGCCAGCAGCTTGGCCGGGACAGGGCCACGGGCTGGCTACACCTTC. Translated: CASSLAGTGPRAGYTF.

The chain carries TRBV30 and TRBJ1-4; D remains unclear. CDR3 length: 14 residues. Germline V gives CDR1 GTSNPN, CDR2 SVGIG (reference sequence). Between the trimmed V and J ends, which lost 3 bases and 3 bases, there was a span of 11 bases. The CDR3 DNA sequence: TGTGCCTGGAGAGTAGGTGGAGCTAATGAAAAACTGTTTTTT. It encodes CAWRVGGANEKLFF.

The gene calls are TRBV9 and TRBJ2-7; 11 nucleotides match TRBD2. Germline V gene lookup returns CDR1 SGDLS and CDR2 YYNGEE. The V segment lost 0 bases and the J segment 5 bases; nucleotides outside the gene matches: 1. The CDR3 spans 14 residues. CDR3 amino acids: CASSVETSGNEQYF. The CDR3 DNA follows: TGTGCCAGCAGCGTAGAGACTAGCGGGAACGAGCAGTACTTC.

The rearrangement uses TRBV29-1 and TRBJ1-2; D remains unclear. This CDR3 comprises 12 residues. Germline V gives CDR1 SQVTM, CDR2 ANQGSEA. V gave up 5 bases and J gave up 1 base, with 8 bases separating them. The CDR3 nucleotides are TGCAGCGTTACAATGCTTAACTATGGCTACACCTTC. Translation: CSVTMLNYGYTF. The whole variable domain, filled in from reference TRBV29-1 and TRBJ1-2, reads SAVISQKPSRDICQRGTSLTIQCQVDSQVTMMFWYRQQPGQSLTLIATANQGSEATYESGFVIDKFPISRPNLTFSTLTVSNMSPEDSSIYLCSVTMLNYGYTFGSGTRLTVV.

The rearrangement joins TRBV18 to TRBJ1-2; maybe TRBD1 (6 bases). The CDR3 has 12 residues. Trimming left V 3 bases short and J 6 bases short, with 8 bases between. Germline-derived CDR1 and CDR2 are KGHSH and LQKENI. The CDR3 nucleotides are TGTGCCAGCTCACCGGACAGCAATGGCTACACCTTC. Translated: CASSPDSNGYTF.

The rearrangement joins TRBV10-3 to TRBJ1-2; maybe TRBD1 (5 bases). Per germline, CDR1 ENHRY and CDR2 SYGVKD. With 6 bases removed from V and 3 bases from J, the gap between germline ends came to 14 bases. The CDR3 is 14 amino acids. The CDR3 DNA reads as TGTGCCATCAGGTTACAGGATTCGGACTATGGCTACACCTTC. Translation gives CAIRLQDSDYGYTF.

Only one count was recorded for this clone. For the CDR3, the DNA is TGTGCCACCAGCACAGGTACCCACCAGGGGAACACTGAAGCTTTCTTT. As protein: CATSTGTHQGNTEAFF. The gene calls are TRBV15 and TRBJ1-1; a weak D match, TRBD1 (5 bases). The germline gives CDR1 LNHNV, CDR2 YYDKDF (reference sequence). Trimming removed 4 bases from V and 1 base from J, with 16 bases in between. CDR3 length equals 16 residues.

A note on this clone: This same CDR3 is encoded by further DNA sequences in the sample. The rearrangement links TRBV27 to TRBJ2-7; 7 bases map to TRBD1. V shed 2 bases and J 2 bases; nucleotides not matched to a gene: 3. This CDR3 spans 14 amino acids. The germline V gene has CDR1 MNHEY and CDR2 SMNVEV (reference sequence). CDR3 loop: CASSLGQGAYEQYF. The CDR3 bases are TGTGCCAGCAGTTTAGGGCAGGGGGCCTACGAGCAGTACTTC.

The genes are TRBV4-3 and TRBJ1-3, with D unclear. V was cut by 1 base and J by 2 bases, with 3 bases left in between. The CDR3 length is 13 residues. The V gene's germline CDR1 is LGHNA and CDR2 YSLEER. The DNA for the CDR3 is TGCGCCAGCAGCCAAGTAGCTGGAAACACCATATATTTT. Residues: CASSQVAGNTIYF.

The rearrangement joins TRBV6-6 to TRBJ1-2; no definite D call. Germline loops: CDR1 MNHNY, CDR2 SVGAGI (reference sequence). The CDR3 sequence is 15 residues long. Trimming took off 2 bases at V and 0 bases at J, with 10 bases between the two ends. CDR3 sequence reads: CASSYGREPNYGYTF. CDR3 sequence (DNA): TGTGCCAGCAGTTACGGCCGGGAGCCTAACTATGGCTACACCTTC.